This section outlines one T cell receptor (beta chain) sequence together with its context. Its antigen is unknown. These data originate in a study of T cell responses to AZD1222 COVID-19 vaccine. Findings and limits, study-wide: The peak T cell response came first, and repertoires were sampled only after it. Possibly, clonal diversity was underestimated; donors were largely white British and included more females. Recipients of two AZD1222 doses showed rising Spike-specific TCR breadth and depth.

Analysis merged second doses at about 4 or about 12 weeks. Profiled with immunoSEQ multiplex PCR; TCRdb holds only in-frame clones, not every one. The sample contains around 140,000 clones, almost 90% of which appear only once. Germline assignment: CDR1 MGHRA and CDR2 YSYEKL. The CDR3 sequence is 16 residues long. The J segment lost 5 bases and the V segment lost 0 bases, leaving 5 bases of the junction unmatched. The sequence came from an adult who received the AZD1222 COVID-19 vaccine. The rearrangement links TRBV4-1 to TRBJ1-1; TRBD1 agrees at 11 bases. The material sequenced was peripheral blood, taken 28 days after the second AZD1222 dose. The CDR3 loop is CASSQDGTGGLTEAFF. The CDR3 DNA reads TGCGCCAGCAGCCAAGATGGGACAGGGGGACTTACTGAAGCTTTCTTT.